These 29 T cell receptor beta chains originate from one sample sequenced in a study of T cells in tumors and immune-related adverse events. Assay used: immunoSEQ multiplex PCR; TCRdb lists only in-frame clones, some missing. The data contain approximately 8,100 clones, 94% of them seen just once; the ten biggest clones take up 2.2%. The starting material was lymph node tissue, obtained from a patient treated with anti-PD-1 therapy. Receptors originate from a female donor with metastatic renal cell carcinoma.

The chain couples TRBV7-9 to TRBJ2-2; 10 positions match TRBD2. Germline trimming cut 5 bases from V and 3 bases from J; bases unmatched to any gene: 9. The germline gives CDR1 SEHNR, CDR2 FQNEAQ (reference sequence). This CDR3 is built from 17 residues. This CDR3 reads CASSPPLAGIYTGELFF. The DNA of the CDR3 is TGTGCCAGCAGCCCACCACTAGCGGGAATTTACACCGGGGAGCTGTTTTTT. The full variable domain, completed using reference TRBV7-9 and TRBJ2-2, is DTGVSQNPRHKITKRGQNVTFRCDPISEHNRLYWYRQTLGQGPEFLTYFQNEAQLEKSRLLSDRFSAERPKGSFSTLEIQRTEQGDSAMYLCASSPPLAGIYTGELFFGEGSRLTVL.

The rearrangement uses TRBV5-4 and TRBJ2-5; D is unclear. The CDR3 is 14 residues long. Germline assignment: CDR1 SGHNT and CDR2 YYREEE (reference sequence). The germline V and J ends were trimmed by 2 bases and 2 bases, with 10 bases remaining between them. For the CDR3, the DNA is TGTGCCAGCAGCTTCCCCCCCCCACAAGAGACCCAGTACTTC. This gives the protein CASSFPPPQETQYF.

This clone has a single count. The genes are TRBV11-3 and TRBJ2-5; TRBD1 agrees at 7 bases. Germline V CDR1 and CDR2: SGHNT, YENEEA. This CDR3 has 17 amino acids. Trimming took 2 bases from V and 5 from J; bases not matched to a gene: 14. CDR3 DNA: TGTGCCAGCAGCTTAAGCGGAGCTGGTTTAGGGGGCGAGACCCAGTACTTC. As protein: CASSLSGAGLGGETQYF. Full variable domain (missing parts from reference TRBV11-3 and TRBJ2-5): EAGVVQSPRYKIIEKKQPVAFWCNPISGHNTLYWYLQNLGQGPELLIRYENEEAVDDSQLPKDRFSAERLKGVDSTLKIQPAELGDSAVYLCASSLSGAGLGGETQYFGPGTRLLVL.

The CDR3 protein is CASSYSPDTSGNTIYF. The CDR3, as DNA: TGTGCCAGCAGTTACTCCCCAGACACTTCTGGAAACACCATATATTTT. The gene calls are TRBV6-5 and TRBJ1-3; no firm D call. Between the trimmed V and J ends, which lost 0 bases and 1 base, there was a span of 10 bases. The germline V gene has CDR1 MNHEY and CDR2 SVGAGI. This CDR3 has 16 amino acids.

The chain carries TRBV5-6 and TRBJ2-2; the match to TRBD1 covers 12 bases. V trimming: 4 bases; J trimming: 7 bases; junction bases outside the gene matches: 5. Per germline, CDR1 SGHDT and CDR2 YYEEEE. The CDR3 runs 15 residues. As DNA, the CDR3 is TGTGCCAGCAGCAGAGGGACAGGGGGCGACGGGGAGCTGTTTTTT. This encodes CASSRGTGGDGELFF.

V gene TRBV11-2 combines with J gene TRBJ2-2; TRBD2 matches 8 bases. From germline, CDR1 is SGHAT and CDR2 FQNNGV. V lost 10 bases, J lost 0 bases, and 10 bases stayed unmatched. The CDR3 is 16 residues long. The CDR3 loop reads CATPTSLAANTGELFF. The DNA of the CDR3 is TGTGCCACCCCGACTTCACTAGCGGCGAACACCGGGGAGCTGTTTTTT.

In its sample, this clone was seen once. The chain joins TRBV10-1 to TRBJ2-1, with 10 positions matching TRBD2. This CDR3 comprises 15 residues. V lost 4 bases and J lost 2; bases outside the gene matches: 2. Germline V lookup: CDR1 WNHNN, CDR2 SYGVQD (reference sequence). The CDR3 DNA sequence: TGCGCCAGCAGTGGAACTAGCGGGGCCTACAATGAGCAGTTCTTC. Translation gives CASSGTSGAYNEQFF.

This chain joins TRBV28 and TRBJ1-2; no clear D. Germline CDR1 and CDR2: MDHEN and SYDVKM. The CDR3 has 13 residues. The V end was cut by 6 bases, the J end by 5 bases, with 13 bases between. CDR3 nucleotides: TGTGCCAGCAGCAATGACATCCGATATGGCTACACCTTC. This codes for CASSNDIRYGYTF.

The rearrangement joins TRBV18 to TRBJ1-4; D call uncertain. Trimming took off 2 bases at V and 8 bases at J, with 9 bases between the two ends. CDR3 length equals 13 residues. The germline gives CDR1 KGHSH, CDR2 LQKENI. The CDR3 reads CASSPIQAEKLFF. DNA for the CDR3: TGTGCCAGCTCACCAATCCAGGCGGAAAAACTGTTTTTT.

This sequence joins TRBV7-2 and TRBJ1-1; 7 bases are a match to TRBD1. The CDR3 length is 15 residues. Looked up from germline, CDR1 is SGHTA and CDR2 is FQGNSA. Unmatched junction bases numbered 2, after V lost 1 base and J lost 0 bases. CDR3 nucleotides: TGTGCCAGCAGCTTAGGTACAGGGGTGAACACTGAAGCTTTCTTT. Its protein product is CASSLGTGVNTEAFF.

DNA for the CDR3: TGTGCCACCAGCAGATCCTGGACGGCAGGTCAGCCCCAGCATTTT. Translating it yields CATSRSWTAGQPQHF. This rearrangement joins TRBV15 to TRBJ1-5, with unresolved D. The CDR3 runs 15 residues. V was cut by 2 bases and J by 6 bases, with 14 bases left in between. In germline, CDR1 is LNHNV, CDR2 YYDKDF (reference sequence).

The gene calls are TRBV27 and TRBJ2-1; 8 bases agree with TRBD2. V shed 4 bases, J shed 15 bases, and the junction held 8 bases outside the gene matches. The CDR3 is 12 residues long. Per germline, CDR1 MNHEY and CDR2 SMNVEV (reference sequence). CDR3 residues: CASSSLGGGPFF. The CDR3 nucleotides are TGTGCCAGCAGTTCCCTCGGGGGGGGGCCGTTCTTC.

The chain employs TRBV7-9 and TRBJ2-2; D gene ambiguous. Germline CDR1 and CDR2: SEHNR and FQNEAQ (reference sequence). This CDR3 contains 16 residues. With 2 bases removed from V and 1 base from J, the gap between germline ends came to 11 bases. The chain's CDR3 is CASSLSFAGNTGELFF. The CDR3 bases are TGTGCCAGCAGCTTAAGTTTTGCCGGGAACACCGGGGAGCTGTTTTTT.

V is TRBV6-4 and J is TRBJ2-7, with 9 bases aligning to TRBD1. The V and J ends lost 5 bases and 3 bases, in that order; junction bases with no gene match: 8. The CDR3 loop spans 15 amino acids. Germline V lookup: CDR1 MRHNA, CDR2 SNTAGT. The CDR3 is CASSHIRQGDYEQYF. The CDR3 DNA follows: TGTGCCAGCAGTCACATTAGACAGGGGGACTACGAGCAGTACTTC.

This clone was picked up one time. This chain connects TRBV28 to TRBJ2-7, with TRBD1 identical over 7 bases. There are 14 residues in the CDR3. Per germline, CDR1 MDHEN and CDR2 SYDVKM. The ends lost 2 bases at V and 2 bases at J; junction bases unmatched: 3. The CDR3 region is CASSLRDSAYEQYF. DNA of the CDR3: TGTGCCAGCAGTTTAAGGGACAGTGCCTACGAGCAGTACTTC.

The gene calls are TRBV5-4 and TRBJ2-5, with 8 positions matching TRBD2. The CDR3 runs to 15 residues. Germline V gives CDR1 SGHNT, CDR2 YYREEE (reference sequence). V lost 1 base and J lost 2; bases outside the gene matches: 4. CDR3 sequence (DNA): TGTGCCAGCAGCTTGAAACTAGCGGATCAAGAGACCCAGTACTTC. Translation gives CASSLKLADQETQYF.

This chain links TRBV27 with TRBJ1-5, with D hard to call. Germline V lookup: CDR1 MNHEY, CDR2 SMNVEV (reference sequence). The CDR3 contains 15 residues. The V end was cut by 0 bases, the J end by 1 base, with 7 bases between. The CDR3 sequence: CASSLSGGSNQPQHF. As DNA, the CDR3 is TGTGCCAGCAGTTTATCTGGAGGAAGCAATCAGCCCCAGCATTTT.

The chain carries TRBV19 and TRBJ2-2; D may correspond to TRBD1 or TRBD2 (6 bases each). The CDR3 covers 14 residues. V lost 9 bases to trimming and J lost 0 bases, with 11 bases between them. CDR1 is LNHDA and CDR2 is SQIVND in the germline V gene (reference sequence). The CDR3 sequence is CASNRDSNTGELFF. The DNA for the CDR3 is TGTGCCAGCAACAGGGACTCGAACACCGGGGAGCTGTTTTTT.

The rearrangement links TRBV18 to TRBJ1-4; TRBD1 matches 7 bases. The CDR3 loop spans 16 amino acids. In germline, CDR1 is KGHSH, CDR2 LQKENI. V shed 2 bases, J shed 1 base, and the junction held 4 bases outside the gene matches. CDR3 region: CASSPSRTGTNEKLFF. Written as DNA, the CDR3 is TGTGCCAGCTCACCATCGCGGACAGGAACTAATGAAAAACTGTTTTTT.

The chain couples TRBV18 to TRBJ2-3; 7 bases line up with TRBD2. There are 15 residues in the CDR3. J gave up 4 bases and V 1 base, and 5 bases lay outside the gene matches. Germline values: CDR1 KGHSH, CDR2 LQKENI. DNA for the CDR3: TGTGCCAGCTCACCACGAACTAGCGATGCAGATACGCAGTATTTT. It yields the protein CASSPRTSDADTQYF.

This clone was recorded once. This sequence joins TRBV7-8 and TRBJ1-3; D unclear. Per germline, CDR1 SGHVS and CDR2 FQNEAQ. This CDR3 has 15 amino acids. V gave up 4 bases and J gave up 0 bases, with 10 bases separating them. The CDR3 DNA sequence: TGTGCCAGCAGCTCGAGTGCAGGCTCTGGAAACACCATATATTTT. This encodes CASSSSAGSGNTIYF.

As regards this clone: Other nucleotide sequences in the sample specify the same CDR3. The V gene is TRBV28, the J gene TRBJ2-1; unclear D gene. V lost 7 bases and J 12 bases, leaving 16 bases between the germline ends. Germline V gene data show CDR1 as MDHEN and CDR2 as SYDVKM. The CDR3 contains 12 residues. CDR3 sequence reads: CASTPDRVMQFF. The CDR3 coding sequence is TGTGCCAGCACCCCGGATAGGGTGATGCAGTTCTTC. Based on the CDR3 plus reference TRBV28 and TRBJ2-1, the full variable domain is DVKVTQSSRYLVKRTGEKVFLECVQDMDHENMFWYRQDPGLGLRLIYFSYDVKMKEKGDIPEGYSVSREKKERFSLILESASTNQTSMYLCASTPDRVMQFFGPGTRLTVL.

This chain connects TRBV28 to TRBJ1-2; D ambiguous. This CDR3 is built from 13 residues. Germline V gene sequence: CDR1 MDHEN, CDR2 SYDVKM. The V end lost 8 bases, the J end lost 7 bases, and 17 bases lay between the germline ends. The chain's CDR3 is CASGPGLIGGYTF. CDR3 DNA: TGTGCCAGCGGTCCAGGCCTCATCGGTGGCTACACCTTC.

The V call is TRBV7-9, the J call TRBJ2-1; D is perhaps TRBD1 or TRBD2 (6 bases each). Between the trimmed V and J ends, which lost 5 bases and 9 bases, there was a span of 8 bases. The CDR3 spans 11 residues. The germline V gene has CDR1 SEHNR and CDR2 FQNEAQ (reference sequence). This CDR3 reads CASSRGLEQFF. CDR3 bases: TGTGCCAGCAGCCGGGGGCTTGAGCAGTTCTTC.

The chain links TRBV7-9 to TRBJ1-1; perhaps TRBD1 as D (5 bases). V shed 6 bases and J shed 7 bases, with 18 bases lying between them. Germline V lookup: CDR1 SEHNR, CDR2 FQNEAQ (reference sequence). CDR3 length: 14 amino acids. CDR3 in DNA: TGTGCCAGCAGATTCCCGCGAGGGGCGGATGAAGCTTTCTTT. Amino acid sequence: CASRFPRGADEAFF.

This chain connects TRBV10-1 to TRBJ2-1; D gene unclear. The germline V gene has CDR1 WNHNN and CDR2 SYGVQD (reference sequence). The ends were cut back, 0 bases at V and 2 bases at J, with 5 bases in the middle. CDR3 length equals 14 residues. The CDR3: CASSESGPYNEQFF. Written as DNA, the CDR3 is TGCGCCAGCAGTGAGTCAGGGCCCTACAATGAGCAGTTCTTC.

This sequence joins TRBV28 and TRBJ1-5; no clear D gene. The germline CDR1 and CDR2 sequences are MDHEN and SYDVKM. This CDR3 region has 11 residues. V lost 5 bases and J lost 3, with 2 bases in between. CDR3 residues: CASSANQPQHF. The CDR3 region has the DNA TGTGCCAGCAGTGCCAATCAGCCCCAGCATTTT.

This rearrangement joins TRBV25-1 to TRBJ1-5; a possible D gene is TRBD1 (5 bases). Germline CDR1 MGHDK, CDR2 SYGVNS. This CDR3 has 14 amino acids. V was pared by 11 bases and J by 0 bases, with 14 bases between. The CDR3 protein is CASAGMDSNQPQHF. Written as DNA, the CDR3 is TGTGCCTCCGCAGGGATGGATAGCAATCAGCCCCAGCATTTT.

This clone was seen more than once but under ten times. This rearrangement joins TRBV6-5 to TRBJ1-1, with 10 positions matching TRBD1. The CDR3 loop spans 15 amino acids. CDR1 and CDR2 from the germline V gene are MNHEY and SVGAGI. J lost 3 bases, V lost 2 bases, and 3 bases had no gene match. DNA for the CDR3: TGTGCCAGCAGTTACCCCGGGACAGGGGACACTGAAGCTTTCTTT. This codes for CASSYPGTGDTEAFF.